Following are 5 T cell receptor beta chains from one sample sequenced in a study of radiotherapy plus CTLA-4 blockade in lung cancer. Using immunoSEQ multiplex PCR, the repertoire was profiled, and TCRdb retains in-frame clones only, with some absent. The table records over 70,000 clones, approximately 84% of them present only once. The material sequenced was peripheral blood, taken from a patient treated with radiotherapy plus ipilimumab. These receptors were collected from a human donor with non-small cell lung cancer who had a partial response to radiotherapy plus ipilimumab.

This clone was picked up a small number of times. The chain uses TRBV6-5 and TRBJ2-5; 7 nucleotides match TRBD1. CDR3 size: 15 residues. J lost 3 bases, V lost 4 bases, and 8 bases had no gene match. CDR1 is MNHEY, CDR2 SVGAGI, per germline. CDR3 coding DNA: TGTGCCAGCAGTTTAGCCCAGGGACAGAAAGAGACCCAGTACTTC. Protein sequence: CASSLAQGQKETQYF.

The chain combines TRBV30 with TRBJ2-3; 12 bases map to TRBD2. CDR3 size: 14 residues. The ends lost 3 bases at V and 3 bases at J; junction bases unmatched: 1. Germline V gives CDR1 GTSNPN, CDR2 SVGIG (reference sequence). DNA for the CDR3: TGTGCCTGGAGGCTAGCGGGAGGGACAGATACGCAGTATTTT. It codes for CAWRLAGGTDTQYF.

This chain uses TRBV18 with TRBJ1-5, with 7 nucleotides matching TRBD1. Unmatched junction bases numbered 10, after V lost 3 bases and J lost 2 bases. Germline V CDR1 and CDR2: KGHSH, LQKENI. The CDR3 has 17 amino acids. The CDR3 region has the DNA TGTGCCAGCTCACCCCCTGGGTCTACAGGGGGCAATCAGCCCCAGCATTTT. It codes for CASSPPGSTGGNQPQHF.

This rearrangement joins TRBV5-4 to TRBJ2-1; TRBD2 matches 11 bases. The V segment lost 4 bases and the J segment 3 bases; nucleotides outside the gene matches: 3. This CDR3 has 15 residues. The V gene's germline CDR1 is SGHNT and CDR2 YYREEE (reference sequence). CDR3 coding DNA: TGTGCCAGCAGCCCCACTAGCGGGAGCTACAATGAGCAGTTCTTC. The encoded protein is CASSPTSGSYNEQFF.

This clone has only a few counts. The V and J genes are TRBV28 and TRBJ1-1; 8 bases align to TRBD1. The CDR3 length is 14 residues. CDR1 is MDHEN, CDR2 SYDVKM, per germline. The V segment lost 6 bases and the J segment 6 bases; nucleotides outside the gene matches: 9. In nucleotides, the CDR3 is TGTGCCAGCAGGGAGGACAGGGCGGGGTCTGAAGCTTTCTTT. Translating it yields CASREDRAGSEAFF.